The rows below give T cell receptor beta chains drawn from one sample of a study of blood T cells in healthy people across ages. One entry per CDR3 protein, called by TCRdb with MiXCR from the 5' RACE reads. The sample has some 710,000 distinct CDR3 sequences; 35% to 60% are singletons. Input material: blood. All receptors derive from an elderly man in good health. Both conserved end residues are part of each CDR3. D genes are given only for firm matches. Clone sizes are given selectively: once, few, many, or a class where the clone is expanded.

cdr3_nt,cdr3_aa,v_call,clone_size,j_call,d_call
TGTGCCAGCAGCAACTCAGGGGTCAATGAGCAGTTCTTC,CASSNSGVNEQFF,TRBV12-3/TRBV12-4,few,TRBJ2-1,-
TGTGCCAGCAGCGCCGCGGGAGGTTCCTACAATGAGCAGTTCTTC,CASSAAGGSYNEQFF,TRBV9,few,TRBJ2-1,TRBD2
TGTGCCAGCAGTACACCTAGCGGGAGAAGCGTTGAGCAGTTCTTC,CASSTPSGRSVEQFF,TRBV12-3/TRBV12-4,few,TRBJ2-1,TRBD2
TGCGCCAGCAGCCAATCCGCCCCCGTCTCGAACTATGGCTACACCTTC,CASSQSAPVSNYGYTF,TRBV4-1,-,TRBJ1-2,-
TGTGCCAGCAGTTACAACAGGGATGAGCAGTTCTTC,CASSYNRDEQFF,TRBV6-6,-,TRBJ2-1,-
TGTGCCAGCAGTGTAGGCCCTACCTCCGGAGAGACCCAGTACTTC,CASSVGPTSGETQYF,TRBV6-1,-,TRBJ2-5,-
TGTGCCAGCAGTTTCGGGGGCCCCAAAAACATTCAGTACTTC,CASSFGGPKNIQYF,TRBV12-3/TRBV12-4,few,TRBJ2-4,-
TGTGCCAGCTCATGGCAGGGCAATCAGCCCCAGCATTTT,CASSWQGNQPQHF,TRBV6-1,-,TRBJ1-5,-
TGCAGTGCTGGTGGTGGCAAATCACTGAACACCGGGGAGCTGTTTTTT,CSAGGGKSLNTGELFF,TRBV20-1,few,TRBJ2-2,-
TGTGCCAGCTCACCATTACAGGATTTATTAGCCAAAAACATTCAGTACTTC,CASSPLQDLLAKNIQYF,TRBV18,-,TRBJ2-4,-
TGCGCCAGCAGCTTGAGCTATCCCTCGACAGATACGCAGTATTTT,CASSLSYPSTDTQYF,TRBV5-1,-,TRBJ2-3,-
TGTGCCAGCAGCTTAGAACCCCGTGGGGCCACATCGGGAGGCTACACCTTC,CASSLEPRGATSGGYTF,TRBV7-2,-,TRBJ1-2,-
TGTGCCAGCAGCTTAGTGGGACCCGGTCGGGCGGGGAACTACAATGAGCAGTTCTTC,CASSLVGPGRAGNYNEQFF,TRBV7-2,few,TRBJ2-1,-
TGTGCCAGCAGTCCCGGACAGGGAGGTAGTGAGACCCAGTACTTC,CASSPGQGGSETQYF,TRBV27,-,TRBJ2-5,TRBD1
TGTGCCAGCAGCCGTAAGAGGTTCTGGGGTACAGATACGCAGTATTTT,CASSRKRFWGTDTQYF,TRBV11-3,many,TRBJ2-3,-
TGCAGTGCCGGAGATCCCTCAGATACGCAGTATTTT,CSAGDPSDTQYF,TRBV20-1,once,TRBJ2-3,-
TGTGCCAGCAGCAAAGGGGCTTTGGTCCCGTGGGAGTGCTTCCATGAGCAGTTCTTC,CASSKGALVPWECFHEQFF,TRBV21-1,-,TRBJ2-1,-
TGCAGCGGCACGGGACTCAACAATGAAAAACTGTTTTTT,CSGTGLNNEKLFF,TRBV29-1,-,TRBJ1-4,-
TGCAGCGTTGGGCCAGCGGGGTCCTCCTACGAGCAGTACTTC,CSVGPAGSSYEQYF,TRBV29-1,many,TRBJ2-7,TRBD2
TGCGCCAGCAGCTCGTCGACATCCCTGGCGAATGAGCAGTTCTTC,CASSSSTSLANEQFF,TRBV5-1,few,TRBJ2-1,-
TGTGCCAGCAGCTTAACTAGCGGGAGTTTCAGCTCCTACAATGAGCAGTTCTTC,CASSLTSGSFSSYNEQFF,TRBV7-9,-,TRBJ2-1,TRBD2
TGCAGCGTTGACGGGAGTATAGGGCAAGAGACCCAGTACTTC,CSVDGSIGQETQYF,TRBV29-1,-,TRBJ2-5,-
TGCAGTGCTAGAGAAACGATAAATGAAAAACTGTTTTTT,CSARETINEKLFF,TRBV20-1,-,TRBJ1-4,-
TGCAGCGCCCTGACAACAGGGGGATACGAGCAGTACTTC,CSALTTGGYEQYF,TRBV29-1,once,TRBJ2-7,TRBD1
TGCAGTGCTAGAGTTTCATCCTACGAGCAGTACTTC,CSARVSSYEQYF,TRBV20-1,many,TRBJ2-7,-
TGCAGCGCTACGGACAGAAACACCGGGGAGCTGTTTTTT,CSATDRNTGELFF,TRBV29-1,-,TRBJ2-2,-
TGTGCCACTCAAGGGGGCTATCAGGTAACGGAGCAGTACTTC,CATQGGYQVTEQYF,TRBV5-5,-,TRBJ2-4,TRBD1
TGTGCCAGCAGCTTAGCCCTAGACAGCTACAATGAGCAGTTCTTC,CASSLALDSYNEQFF,TRBV7-2,few,TRBJ2-1,-
TGCAGTGCCAGAGGTTGGAACACCGGGACAGGGGGAAATGCGCAGTATTTT,CSARGWNTGTGGNAQYF,TRBV20-1,-,TRBJ2-3,TRBD1
TGCAGCGCCTGGACAGGGGAGAGCTCCTACGAGCAGTACTTC,CSAWTGESSYEQYF,TRBV29-1,few,TRBJ2-7,TRBD1
TGTGCCAGCACCGCGGACTATTCGAGAGAGCAGTACTTC,CASTADYSREQYF,TRBV7-2,-,TRBJ2-7,-
TGCAGCGTTGAAGGGAATGATGACAGTCGGGGAGATACGCAGTATTTT,CSVEGNDDSRGDTQYF,TRBV29-1,-,TRBJ2-3,-
TGTGCCTCGATGTGGCTAGCGGGGAATGAGCAGTTCTTC,CASMWLAGNEQFF,TRBV2,once,TRBJ2-1,TRBD2
TGCAGTGCGGATACAGGGGAAAAACTGTTTTTT,CSADTGEKLFF,TRBV20-1,-,TRBJ1-4,-
TGTGCCAGCATGGCGGGGACCAGGGGGATATTAGGTCGGGATACGCAGTATTTT,CASMAGTRGILGRDTQYF,TRBV6-1,-,TRBJ2-3,-
TGTGCCAGCAGTGCTAGGGAGGGAGATACGCAGTATTTT,CASSAREGDTQYF,TRBV27,few,TRBJ2-3,TRBD2
TGTGCCAGCAGTTACTCGAACACGATCTACGAGCAGTACTTC,CASSYSNTIYEQYF,TRBV6-5,-,TRBJ2-7,-
TGCAGTGCTAGTGGGACTAGCGGATACGAGCAGTACTTC,CSASGTSGYEQYF,TRBV20-1,-,TRBJ2-7,TRBD2
TGCAGTGCTAGAGCCAAGGGGGGAGGGGCCTACAATGAGCAGTTCTTC,CSARAKGGGAYNEQFF,TRBV20-1,many,TRBJ2-1,-
TGCGCCAGCAGCTTGACTGTTACGAACACCGGGGAGCTGTTTTTT,CASSLTVTNTGELFF,TRBV5-1,few,TRBJ2-2,-
TGCAGTGCCGGGCAGTCAAACACAGATACGCAGTATTTT,CSAGQSNTDTQYF,TRBV20-1,-,TRBJ2-3,-
TGCAGTGCTAGAGATGGCAGTCGCTATAATTCACCCCTCCACTTT,CSARDGSRYNSPLHF,TRBV20-1,many,TRBJ1-6,-
TGTGCCAGCAGCTTATCCGACAGTCGCACTGAAGCTTTCTTT,CASSLSDSRTEAFF,TRBV7-2,-,TRBJ1-1,-
TGCAGCGTTCCCCGTCCGGGGACAGGGGGGGTAAACACTGAAGCTTTCTTT,CSVPRPGTGGVNTEAFF,TRBV29-1,-,TRBJ1-1,TRBD1
TGTGCCAGCCGTGATGAGTTCAGCGAGCAGTACTTC,CASRDEFSEQYF,TRBV25-1,few,TRBJ2-7,-
TGTGCCAGCAGCTTTAACGCCTACGAGCAGTACTTC,CASSFNAYEQYF,TRBV5-6,-,TRBJ2-7,-
TGTGCCATCAGAGGACAGGGAGGAGATTCACCCCTCCACTTT,CAIRGQGGDSPLHF,TRBV10-3,few,TRBJ1-6,TRBD1
TGCAGTGCTAGAGACGACCTAGCGTACGTCTACGAGCAGTACTTC,CSARDDLAYVYEQYF,TRBV20-1,few,TRBJ2-7,-
TGTGCCACCAGCAGAGAGGGAGTGAGCAATGAGCAGTTCTTC,CATSREGVSNEQFF,TRBV15,many,TRBJ2-1,-
TGTGCCAGCACTCTTCCGGACGGAGGCAATGAGCAGTTCTTC,CASTLPDGGNEQFF,TRBV28,-,TRBJ2-1,-